The rows below give T cell receptor beta chains drawn from one sample of a study of vaccination and CD4 T cells after COVID-19. No cognate antigen is known for these TCRs. TCRdb re-called the PCR reads with MiXCR, one entry per CDR3 protein. The data show about 12,000 distinct CDR3 sequences, approximately 50% seen once. The sequenced material came from CD4+ T cells from blood, cultured in vitro. These receptor sequences come from a human donor who had recovered from COVID-19. Both conserved end residues are trimmed from each CDR3. D genes are given only for firm matches. Size is stated for part of the rows, as once, few or many counts, or as a class when the clone is expanded.

V,size,D,J,CDR3
TRBV5-1,once,NA,TRBJ2-1,ASSSGQHNEQF
TRBV7-7,NA,NA,TRBJ2-1,ASSLAGAGEQF
TRBV28,NA,TRBD1,TRBJ1-2,AISETGQHYGYT
TRBV27,NA,NA,TRBJ2-2,ASRPTHNTGELF
TRBV15,few,NA,TRBJ1-4,ATISQVAVGKLF
TRBV7-7,few,TRBD2,TRBJ2-7,ASSSVQREQREQY
TRBV7-9,NA,NA,TRBJ1-5,ASSLTGSNQPQH
TRBV28,NA,NA,TRBJ1-2,ASSSTYGYT
TRBV20-1,few,NA,TRBJ2-1,SAREVGRRRSHNEQF
TRBV12-3/TRBV12-4,NA,TRBD1,TRBJ1-2,ASSPGGIRYGYT
TRBV6-5,few,NA,TRBJ1-6,ASSYRDRNSPLH
TRBV27,NA,NA,TRBJ1-1,ASSFRGRVTEAF
TRBV5-6,NA,NA,TRBJ2-1,ASSLPYLAKNNEQF
TRBV7-3,few,TRBD1,TRBJ2-7,ASSLHAGQGASEQY
TRBV6-1,few,NA,TRBJ1-5,ASSQGSTSNQPQH
TRBV2,few,TRBD1,TRBJ2-3,ASSVDRAGDTQY
TRBV19,few,NA,TRBJ1-5,ASSIMRITPNSNQPQH
TRBV24-1,few,TRBD2,TRBJ2-1,ATSEGGTSGSSYNEQF
TRBV5-4,NA,TRBD1,TRBJ2-5,ASSIQRDRERETQY
TRBV20-1,NA,NA,TRBJ1-1,SAREGTWVLNTEAF
TRBV6-1,NA,TRBD2,TRBJ2-1,ASRERGGSYNEQF
TRBV24-1,few,NA,TRBJ1-2,ATSDLWHSGYT